This entry lists 27 T cell receptor beta chains sequenced from one sample in a study of tissue T cells after allogeneic stem cell transplantation. Clones were read by immunoSEQ multiplex PCR, and TCRdb kept only the in-frame ones, dropping some. The sample includes 9,500 or so clones, less than 55% of them seen just once. Time point reported: mouse harvest day 7 after allogeneic transplant. Tail vein injection delivered 10^7 T-cell-depleted bone marrow cells and 10^6 splenic CD5+ T cells. Sequenced material: skin. The receptors shown here come from a female BALB/c mouse given C57BL/6 T cells with graft-versus-host disease after an allogeneic hematopoietic cell transplant.

This clone is judged medium-sized. Germline and genes: mouse. From the germline J gene comes the end of the CDR3, since the read stops 1 residue before it. The gene calls are TRBV26 and TRBJ2-7; no clear D. V was pared by 0 bases and J by 0 bases, with 6 bases between. Germline V gene lookup returns CDR1 KGHPV and CDR2 FQNQEV (reference sequence). CDR3 length: 14 amino acids. CDR3 DNA (partial): TGTGCCAGCAGTCTGTCCAGGAGCTCCTATGAACAGTAC. It encodes CASSLSRSSYEQY. The CDR3 in its entirety is CASSLSRSSYEQYF.

As for this clone: These gene names are mouse names. The missing CDR3 end, 1 residue past where the read stops, is filled in from the germline J gene. The chain couples TRBV26 to TRBJ2-3, with D possibly TRBD2 on 6 matching bases. CDR3 length: 14 amino acids. Germline V gene lookup returns CDR1 KGHPV and CDR2 FQNQEV (reference sequence). Deletions cut 3 bases from V and 1 base from J, with 8 bases between. CDR3 protein: CASSLNWGAETLYF. CDR3 DNA, as far as it was read: TGTGCCAGCAGTCTAAACTGGGGTGCAGAAACGCTGTAT. The full variable domain, in which reference TRBV26 and TRBJ2-3 provide the parts outside the CDR3, is NSKVIQTPRYLVKGQGQKAKMRCIPEKGHPVVFWYQQNKNNEFKFLINFQNQEVLQQIDMTEKRFSAECPSNSPCSLEIQSSEAGDSALYLCASSLNWGAETLYFGSGTRLTVL.

By frequency in the sample, this clone is medium-sized. Gene names follow the mouse nomenclature. The sequenced fragment ends 1 residue before the CDR3 boundary, so the rest is inferred from the germline J gene. The same CDR3 can be traced to other DNA sequences in this sample. The chain couples TRBV1 to TRBJ1-4; 11 nucleotides match TRBD1. The trim removed 2 bases at V and 5 bases at J, leaving 1 base unmatched. Germline assignment: CDR1 NSQYPW and CDR2 LRSPGD (reference sequence). The CDR3 consists of 15 residues. This CDR3 reads CTCSARDRGNERLFF. The sequenced part of the CDR3 DNA is TGCACCTGCAGTGCACGGGACAGGGGGAACGAAAGATTATTT.

As to this clone: Any gene name here is a mouse gene name. The CDR3 loop reads CASSFGDTEVFF. CDR3 DNA, as far as it was read: TGTGCCAGCAGTTTCGGGGACACAGAAGTCTTC. This rearrangement joins TRBV15 to TRBJ1-1, with no clear D. Read sequence stops 1 residue before the CDR3 end, and the germline J gene provides the missing end. Germline-derived CDR1 and CDR2 are SGHND and FRSKSL. CDR3 length: 12 residues. V was trimmed by 3 bases and J by 3 bases, leaving 5 bases between them.

As concerns this clone: Mouse gene names and germline throughout. From the germline J gene comes the end of the CDR3, since the read stops 1 residue before it. The chain joins TRBV5 to TRBJ2-1; D is perhaps TRBD2 (7 bases). Between the trimmed V and J ends, which lost 0 bases and 4 bases, there was a span of 10 bases. The germline V gene encodes CDR1 LGHNA and CDR2 YNLKQL (reference sequence). The CDR3 length is 15 residues. The chain's CDR3 is CASSQDWGAYAEQFF. CDR3 DNA (partial): TGTGCCAGCAGCCAAGATTGGGGGGCTTATGCTGAGCAGTTC.

A note on this clone: Germline and genes here are mouse. The CDR3 extends 1 residue past the end of the read, so its final part is completed from the germline J gene. V gene TRBV12-2 combines with J gene TRBJ2-3, with 7 nucleotides matching TRBD2. The junction had 6 bases not matched to a gene; V was cut back by 0 bases and J by 4 bases. Germline V gives CDR1 SGHLS, CDR2 HYDKME. The CDR3 spans 15 residues. The CDR3 region is CASSLGGVETETLYF. CDR3 bases read: TGTGCCAGCTCTCTCGGGGGGGTGGAAACAGAAACGCTGTAT.

This clone is medium-sized (0.01 to 0.1%). Gene names refer to mouse genes. The missing CDR3 end, 1 residue past where the read stops, is filled in from the germline J gene. J is TRBJ1-3 and V is TRBV21, with 9 bases lining up with TRBD1. TRBV21 is classed as an ORF, of uncertain function. J gave up 3 bases and V 2 bases, and 5 bases lay outside the gene matches. The CDR3 is 16 amino acids. This CDR3 is CASSQLGQGYGNTLYF. The covered CDR3 bases are TGTGCTAGCAGTCAACTGGGACAGGGATATGGAAATACGCTCTAT.

This clone was seen once. Mouse gene names and germline throughout. CDR3 loop: CASSLGGAPGNTLYF. The sequenced CDR3 bases are TGTGCCAGCAGTCTGGGGGGGGCGCCTGGAAATACGCTCTAT. This chain connects TRBV26 to TRBJ1-3; the D gene is possibly TRBD1 (6 bases). The read ends 1 residue before the CDR3 terminus; that terminus is restored from the germline J gene. This CDR3 is 15 amino acids long. The V and J ends lost 2 bases and 2 bases respectively, with 10 bases between them. From germline, CDR1 is KGHPV and CDR2 FQNQEV (reference sequence).

The table lists this clone with a few counts. Gene and germline names: mouse. The DNA read from the CDR3 is TGTGCTAGCAGTTCCACAGGTTCTGGAAATACGCTCTAT. This translates into CASSSTGSGNTLY. The full CDR3 protein is CASSSTGSGNTLYF. The chain couples TRBV29 to TRBJ1-3; TRBD1 might be the D (5 bases). With the read ending 1 residue before the CDR3 end, the germline J gene is used to fill in that end. Trimming took off 4 bases at V and 0 bases at J, with 7 bases between the two ends. Germline lookup yields CDR1 MSHET and CDR2 SYDVDS. The CDR3 has 14 residues.

This clone turned up a few times. Germline and genes: mouse. With the read ending 1 residue before the CDR3 end, the germline J gene is used to fill in that end. The gene calls are TRBV26 and TRBJ1-3, with D maybe TRBD1 (5 bases). V lost 6 bases, J lost 4 bases, and 16 bases lay in between. Germline V gene lookup returns CDR1 KGHPV and CDR2 FQNQEV (reference sequence). This CDR3 is built from 15 residues. The CDR3: CASSQTGSGGNTLYF. The covered CDR3 bases are TGTGCCAGCAGCCAAACAGGTTCGGGAGGAAATACGCTCTAT. The variable domain in full, completed from reference TRBV26 and TRBJ1-3, reads NSKVIQTPRYLVKGQGQKAKMRCIPEKGHPVVFWYQQNKNNEFKFLINFQNQEVLQQIDMTEKRFSAECPSNSPCSLEIQSSEAGDSALYLCASSQTGSGGNTLYFGEGSRLIVV.

This clone was detected only a few times. Here the gene names and germline are mouse. The CDR3 goes on 1 residue after the read ends, and that part is filled in from the germline J gene. The genes are TRBV13-3 and TRBJ1-4; 8 bases are shared with TRBD1. Germline-derived CDR1 and CDR2 are NNHDY and SYVADS. J lost 0 bases, V lost 0 bases, and 1 base had no gene match. This CDR3 comprises 16 residues. CDR3 protein: CASSDATGVSNERLFF. Incomplete CDR3 DNA: TGTGCCAGCAGTGATGCGACAGGGGTTTCCAACGAAAGATTATTT. Combining the CDR3 with reference TRBV13-3 and TRBJ1-4 gives the whole variable domain EAAVTQSPRSKVAVTGGKVTLSCHQTNNHDYMYWYRQDTGHGLRLIHYSYVADSTEKGDIPDGYKASRPSQENFSLILELASLSQTAVYFCASSDATGVSNERLFFGHGTKLSVL.

The table lists this clone with a count of one. Each gene name is a mouse one. The CDR3 end lies 1 residue beyond the end of the read and is filled in from the germline J gene. The chain recombines TRBV23 with TRBJ1-4; the D call of TRBD1 is as the table states it, not checked on the DNA. The CDR3 consists of 14 residues. Germline loops: CDR1 KGHTA, CDR2 FQNQQP. CDR3 sequence reads: CSSSHRGANERLFF. The sequenced CDR3 bases are TGCTCCAGCAGCCACAGGGGTGCCAACGAAAGATTATTT.

About this clone itself: Germline and genes: mouse. Read sequence stops 1 residue before the CDR3 end, and the germline J gene provides the missing end. Other DNA sequences in the sample encode the same CDR3. This sequence joins TRBV26 and TRBJ1-2, with a possible D match to TRBD1 (6 bases). The CDR3 has 13 amino acids. Per germline, CDR1 KGHPV and CDR2 FQNQEV (reference sequence). V gave up 4 bases and J gave up 0 bases, with 6 bases separating them. This CDR3 reads CASSRQANSDYTF. Partial CDR3 DNA: TGTGCCAGCAGTCGACAGGCAAACTCCGACTACACC. Full variable domain (outside the CDR3, taken from reference TRBV26 and TRBJ1-2): NSKVIQTPRYLVKGQGQKAKMRCIPEKGHPVVFWYQQNKNNEFKFLINFQNQEVLQQIDMTEKRFSAECPSNSPCSLEIQSSEAGDSALYLCASSRQANSDYTFGSGTRLLVI.

On this clone: These gene names are mouse names. The read finishes 1 residue shy of the CDR3 end, and the germline J gene is used to complete it. This rearrangement joins TRBV23 to TRBJ1-4; TRBD1, the table's D call, was not compared with the DNA. Germline V gene lookup returns CDR1 KGHTA and CDR2 FQNQQP. This CDR3 has 15 residues. CDR3 DNA (partial): TGCTCCAGCAGTCAATCCGGGACAGGGGACGAAAGATTATTT. It specifies CSSSQSGTGDERLF. The CDR3 in its entirety is CSSSQSGTGDERLFF.

This clone was counted between two and nine times. Gene names refer to mouse genes. From the germline J gene comes the end of the CDR3, since the read stops 1 residue before it. The chain joins TRBV31 to TRBJ2-7; 11 positions match TRBD2. Trimming cost V 1 base and J 2 bases; bases outside gene matches: 1. CDR3 length equals 14 residues. The germline V gene encodes CDR1 GKSSPN and CDR2 SITVG. CDR3 DNA (partial): TGTGCCTGGAGTCGGGGACTGGGGGCCTATGAACAGTAC. It codes for CAWSRGLGAYEQY. The whole CDR3 reads CAWSRGLGAYEQYF.

On this clone itself: Gene names are the mouse ones. Read coverage stops 1 residue before the CDR3 terminus; the germline J gene supplies the remainder. V usage is TRBV29 and J usage is TRBJ1-2; 9 positions agree with TRBD1. Trimming cost V 6 bases and J 2 bases; bases outside gene matches: 4. The CDR3 spans 14 residues. Per the germline V gene, CDR1 is MSHET and CDR2 is SYDVDS. Incomplete CDR3 DNA: TGTGCTAGCAGGTCCGGGACAGGGAACTCCGACTACACC. This encodes CASRSGTGNSDYT. The full CDR3 protein is CASRSGTGNSDYTF.

The sample holds one count of this clone. Gene names follow the mouse nomenclature. The CDR3 end is not reached by the read, which stops 1 residue before it; the germline J gene fills it in. The chain combines TRBV26 with TRBJ2-3, with D possibly being TRBD1 or TRBD2 (5 bases each). Deletions cut 4 bases from V and 0 bases from J, with 8 bases between. Germline CDR1 is KGHPV and CDR2 is FQNQEV (reference sequence). CDR3 length: 14 residues. CDR3 sequence reads: CASSPWDSAETLYF. CDR3 bases read: TGTGCCAGCAGTCCGTGGGACAGTGCAGAAACGCTGTAT.

Comment on this clone: The genes are named according to mouse. The read halts 1 residue ahead of the CDR3 end, with the missing end drawn from the germline J gene. This chain uses TRBV13-3 with TRBJ1-4; a possible D gene is TRBD1 (5 bases). The CDR3 loop spans 16 amino acids. Between the trimmed V and J ends, which lost 0 bases and 7 bases, there was a span of 16 bases. Germline CDR1 reads NNHDY; CDR2 reads SYVADS. The sequenced CDR3 bases are TGTGCCAGCAGTGATGTTCGGGCAGGGAACGGCGAAAGATTATTT. It codes for CASSDVRAGNGERLF. The whole CDR3 region reads CASSDVRAGNGERLFF. Drawing the rest from reference TRBV13-3 and TRBJ1-4, the complete variable domain is EAAVTQSPRSKVAVTGGKVTLSCHQTNNHDYMYWYRQDTGHGLRLIHYSYVADSTEKGDIPDGYKASRPSQENFSLILELASLSQTAVYFCASSDVRAGNGERLFFGHGTKLSVL.

Note on this clone: Gene names denote mouse genes. From the germline J gene comes the end of the CDR3, since the read stops 1 residue before it. The chain is built from TRBV19 and TRBJ2-7; weak D call: TRBD2 (6 bases). V dropped 4 bases and J dropped 4 bases, with 15 bases sitting between them. Germline CDR1 is FNHDT and CDR2 is SITEND (reference sequence). This CDR3 spans 14 amino acids. CDR3 amino acids: CASSPYGGSYEQYF. The CDR3 DNA, read in part, is TGTGCCAGCAGTCCTTACGGGGGGAGTTATGAACAGTAC.

Regarding this clone: Gene names denote mouse genes. The DNA ends 1 residue before the CDR3 does, and the rest of the CDR3 is filled in from the germline J gene. The chain combines TRBV19 with TRBJ1-2; D unclear. The CDR3 runs to 13 residues. V lost 5 bases, J lost 0 bases, and 8 bases lay in between. Germline V CDR1 and CDR2: FNHDT, SITEND (reference sequence). CDR3 DNA, as far as it was read: TGTGCCAGCAGGCGGACTGCAAACTCCGACTACACC. It specifies CASRRTANSDYT. The full-length CDR3 reads as CASRRTANSDYTF.

With regard to this clone: The genes and germline here are from mouse. The CDR3 reads CASSLVQHSDYTF. Partial CDR3 DNA: TGTGCCAGCAGCTTAGTACAGCACTCCGACTACACC. The V call is TRBV3, the J call TRBJ1-2, with D hard to call. Coverage ceases 1 residue before the CDR3 finishes, and the germline J gene fills in the end. This CDR3 spans 13 amino acids. Trimming cost V 1 base and J 3 bases, with 6 bases left between them. CDR1 is SNHLY, CDR2 FYNGKV, per germline (reference sequence).

Note on this clone: Gene names denote mouse genes. The CDR3 end falls 1 residue outside the read, so it is completed with the germline J gene. The chain links TRBV24 to TRBJ2-1; TRBD2 matches at 14 bases. Germline CDR1 reads KGHTA; CDR2 reads FRNEEI. There are 17 residues in the CDR3. V shed 4 bases, J shed 7 bases, and the junction held 9 bases outside the gene matches. The CDR3 sequence: CASSPSGTGGARAEQFF. CDR3 DNA (partial): TGTGCCAGCAGTCCGTCCGGGACTGGGGGGGCGCGGGCTGAGCAGTTC.

Of note for this clone: Genes and germline are mouse. The CDR3 is cut off 1 residue early in the read; its end comes from the germline J gene. This chain uses TRBV26 with TRBJ1-3; 7 nucleotides line up with TRBD1. The CDR3 has 15 amino acids. V lost 6 bases and J lost 0; bases outside the gene matches: 5. Germline lookup yields CDR1 KGHPV and CDR2 FQNQEV (reference sequence). Incomplete CDR3 DNA: TGTGCCAGCAGCCAACAGGGGCCTTCTGGAAATACGCTCTAT. Translating gives CASSQQGPSGNTLY. The CDR3 reads in full as CASSQQGPSGNTLYF.

Note on this clone: Genes here carry mouse names. The CDR3 reads CASGARLGANYAEQFF. The CDR3 bases that were read are TGTGCCAGCGGTGCCCGACTGGGGGCTAACTATGCTGAGCAGTTC. The V and J genes are TRBV13-2 and TRBJ2-1; TRBD2 matches at 9 bases. The read halts 1 residue ahead of the CDR3 end, with the missing end drawn from the germline J gene. CDR1 and CDR2 (germline): NNHNN, SYGAGS (reference sequence). The CDR3 extends over 16 amino acids. The junction had 4 bases not matched to a gene; V was cut back by 3 bases and J by 0 bases.

With regard to this clone: Gene labels here are mouse ones. The read ends 1 residue shy of where the CDR3 ends; the end is completed using the germline J gene. The V gene is TRBV26, the J gene TRBJ1-1; D possibly corresponds to TRBD1 (5 bases). The CDR3 runs 13 residues. Germline values: CDR1 KGHPV, CDR2 FQNQEV (reference sequence). V dropped 2 bases and J dropped 1 base, with 5 bases sitting between them. Partial CDR3 DNA: TGTGCCAGCAGTCTGAGGGGAAACACAGAAGTCTTC. This sequence encodes CASSLRGNTEVF. The full CDR3 is CASSLRGNTEVFF.

A word on this clone: Genes and germline are mouse. The read is 1 residue too short to cover the CDR3 end, so that end is filled in from the germline J gene. The chain employs TRBV26 and TRBJ1-3; D is possibly TRBD1 (6 bases). The V end lost 2 bases, the J end lost 1 base, and 6 bases lay between the germline ends. The CDR3 totals 14 residues. Germline V CDR1 and CDR2: KGHPV, FQNQEV (reference sequence). The sequenced part of the CDR3 DNA is TGTGCCAGCAGTCTGGGGACATCTGGAAATACGCTCTAT. It codes for CASSLGTSGNTLY. The CDR3 as a whole reads CASSLGTSGNTLYF.

For this clone: All gene names here are mouse names. The read ends 1 residue shy of where the CDR3 ends; the end is completed using the germline J gene. V usage is TRBV13-3 and J usage is TRBJ2-7; a possible D gene is TRBD1 (5 bases). Germline V gives CDR1 NNHDY, CDR2 SYVADS. The CDR3 spans 13 residues. V lost 2 bases and J 3 bases, leaving 9 bases between the germline ends. The sequenced part of the CDR3 DNA is TGTGCCAGCAGTGAAGGACACTTCTATGAACAGTAC. Translating it yields CASSEGHFYEQY. The CDR3 in its entirety is CASSEGHFYEQYF.